Described below is a single TCR beta chain sequence and its context. Its cognate antigen is unknown. Trimming removed 3 bases from V and 2 bases from J, with 14 bases in between. CDR3 length equals 15 residues. CDR1 and CDR2 (germline): DFQATT, SNEGSKA (reference sequence). The data belong to a study of T cell responses to AZD1222 COVID-19 vaccine. Study-level results: Dominant at 160-218 and 743-854, vaccine-associated CD4 TCRs also spanned spike. Females made up more of the donors, who were largely white British, and clonal diversity may have come out too low. Sampled repertoires all dated from after the peak T cell response. Recipients of AZD1222 seropositive at baseline numbered only 5 to 7.

Data came from immunoSEQ multiplex PCR; TCRdb stores just in-frame clones and leaves some out. This sample has approximately 190,000 clones, with roughly 90% found just once. The sample consisted of peripheral blood, taken on day 0 of AZD1222 vaccination. The chain uses TRBV20-1 and TRBJ2-1, with a weak D call TRBD1 (6 bases). The receptor was derived from an adult in good health. In DNA, the CDR3 is TGCAGTGCTAGTAGGGGGAGAAAACCCTACAATGAGCAGTTCTTC. Its protein is CSASRGRKPYNEQFF.